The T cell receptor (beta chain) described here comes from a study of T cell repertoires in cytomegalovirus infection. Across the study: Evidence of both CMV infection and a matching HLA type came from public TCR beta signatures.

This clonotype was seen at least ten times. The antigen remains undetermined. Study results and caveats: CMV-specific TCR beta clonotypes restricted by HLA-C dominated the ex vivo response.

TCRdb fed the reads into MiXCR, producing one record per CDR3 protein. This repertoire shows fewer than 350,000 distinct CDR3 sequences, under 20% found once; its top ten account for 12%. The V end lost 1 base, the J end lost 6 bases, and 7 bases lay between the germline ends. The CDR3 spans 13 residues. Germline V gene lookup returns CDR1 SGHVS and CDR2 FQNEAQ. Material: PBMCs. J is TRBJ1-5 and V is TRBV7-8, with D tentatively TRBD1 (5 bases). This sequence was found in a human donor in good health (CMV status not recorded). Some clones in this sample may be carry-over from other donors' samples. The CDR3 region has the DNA TGTGCCAGCAGCTTAGAGGGGTCTCAGCCCCAGCATTTT. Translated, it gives CASSLEGSQPQHF.